This T cell receptor beta chain derives from a study of blood T cell repertoires in COVID-19. Clones were sequenced by immunoSEQ multiplex PCR, and TCRdb holds only the in-frame ones, with some missing. There are about 140,000 clones in the sample; over 80% occur only once, and almost 9% lies in the top ten. The sequence derives from a man aged 25 to 40 with COVID-19, enrolled during active disease. Sequenced material: peripheral blood.

Here the CDR3 DNA reads TGCGCCAGCAGCAAGACAGGGACTGAATCACCCCTCCACTTT. Amino acids: CASSKTGTESPLHF. This chain links TRBV5-1 with TRBJ1-6; 7 nucleotides agree with TRBD1. Germline V gene sequence: CDR1 SGHRS, CDR2 YFSETQ. After removal of 4 bases from V and 10 bases from J, the junction contained 8 bases not matched to a gene. The CDR3 has 14 amino acids.